The 21 T cell receptor beta chains below come from one sample, sequenced in a study of shared clonotypes between healthy human individuals (dated by TCRdb to the early 2020s). To prepare the library, the immunoSEQ multiplex PCR assay was applied. TCRdb took over this immuneACCESS table, retaining in-frame rearrangements with V and J assigned. Such tables are incomplete; in checked studies, under half of the missing clones stem from an unresolved V gene, and the remainder is unexplained. For this sample there are some 2,000,000 clones; 90% to 97% appear just once. Roughly 0.13% of the sample is in the top ten clones. The sample was naive CD4+ T cells sorted from blood. According to the study, the label for this sample's cell subset or site signals: CD45RA+ positively selected. The receptor source for this set is a man between 18 and 35 years old in good health.

This chain joins TRBV4-3 and TRBJ2-2; TRBD2 matches at 13 bases. CDR3 length: 17 amino acids. The junction had 5 bases not matched to a gene; V was cut back by 3 bases and J by 4 bases. The V gene's germline CDR1 is LGHNA and CDR2 YSLEER. CDR3: CASSQLGLAGSTGELFF. The DNA for the CDR3 is TGCGCCAGCAGCCAGTTGGGACTAGCGGGGTCCACCGGGGAGCTGTTTTTT.

The CDR3 loop reads CASIERGGADTQYF. The CDR3 DNA reads as TGTGCCAGCATCGAGCGGGGGGGCGCCGATACGCAGTATTTT. This sequence joins TRBV28 and TRBJ2-3; TRBD2 agrees at 10 bases. The CDR3 is 14 residues long. Per germline, CDR1 MDHEN and CDR2 SYDVKM. J gave up 6 bases and V 7 bases, and 7 bases lay outside the gene matches.

The chain carries TRBV19 and TRBJ2-7; D possibly corresponds to TRBD2 (5 bases). Germline assignment: CDR1 LNHDA and CDR2 SQIVND (reference sequence). The CDR3 has 13 residues. Trimming cost V 3 bases and J 4 bases, with 10 bases left between them. Written as DNA, the CDR3 is TGTGCCAGTAGTATGGAGGCAGCATACGAGCAGTACTTC. It specifies CASSMEAAYEQYF.

The CDR3 here is CASKDKAGTMNTEAFF. The CDR3 nucleotides are TGTGCCAGCAAAGACAAGGCAGGGACGATGAACACTGAAGCTTTCTTT. V gene TRBV7-9 combines with J gene TRBJ1-1; perhaps TRBD1 as D (5 bases). This CDR3 is 16 amino acids long. The germline V gene encodes CDR1 SEHNR and CDR2 FQNEAQ (reference sequence). Trimming left V 7 bases short and J 0 bases short, with 18 bases between.

This chain uses TRBV6-5 with TRBJ2-3; 8 bases agree with TRBD2. V dropped 5 bases and J dropped 4; count of bases not matched to a gene: 5. The CDR3 contains 14 residues. The germline CDR1 and CDR2 sequences are MNHEY and SVGAGI. The DNA of the CDR3 is TGTGCCAGCAGTACAGCGGGAGCCCCAGATACGCAGTATTTT. Encoded protein: CASSTAGAPDTQYF.

This sequence joins TRBV5-1 and TRBJ2-5; no clear D gene. The V gene's germline CDR1 is SGHRS and CDR2 YFSETQ. Trimming left V 0 bases short and J 4 bases short, with 7 bases between. The CDR3 sequence is 13 residues long. The CDR3 loop is CASSLVQPETQYF. The CDR3 DNA follows: TGCGCCAGCAGCTTGGTACAGCCAGAGACCCAGTACTTC.

The V gene is TRBV19, the J gene TRBJ2-4; D is possibly TRBD2 (5 bases). CDR1 and CDR2 (germline): LNHDA, SQIVND (reference sequence). Trimming removed 8 bases at V and 0 bases at J, with 17 bases between. CDR3 length equals 16 residues. CDR3 in DNA: TGTGCCAGTCAAGATGGCGGGTTAATAGCCAAAAACATTCAGTACTTC. It encodes CASQDGGLIAKNIQYF.

The chain recombines TRBV6-1 with TRBJ2-1, with D possibly matching TRBD2 (6 bases). Germline lookup yields CDR1 MNHNS and CDR2 SASEGT. The CDR3 covers 12 residues. With 4 bases removed from V and 10 bases from J, the gap between germline ends came to 11 bases. CDR3 DNA sequence: TGTGCCAGCAGTGGACTTGGAGGGGAGCAGTTCTTC. Its translation is CASSGLGGEQFF.

The chain joins TRBV11-2 to TRBJ2-7; D perhaps matches TRBD2 (5 bases). The CDR3 sequence is 13 residues long. CDR1 SGHAT and CDR2 FQNNGV come from the germline V gene. V was shortened by 1 base and J by 7 bases, with 11 bases between the two germline ends. DNA of the CDR3: TGTGCCAGCAGCTTAGGTACGGACTCGGAGCAGTACTTC. Protein: CASSLGTDSEQYF.

The rearrangement joins TRBV6-6 to TRBJ2-7; D gene unclear. Germline V gene data show CDR1 as MNHNY and CDR2 as SVGAGI (reference sequence). The CDR3 has 13 amino acids. Deletions cut 3 bases from V and 7 bases from J, with 13 bases between. The CDR3 spells CASSYGQDVEQYF. CDR3 in DNA: TGTGCCAGCAGTTATGGGCAGGACGTAGAGCAGTACTTC.

This clone was counted once. CDR3 DNA sequence: TGCGCCAGCAGCCAAGAAGGGGGGCAGGGTCGTGGAAACACCATATATTTT. Its protein product is CASSQEGGQGRGNTIYF. The J gene is TRBJ1-3, the V gene TRBV4-1, with a possible D match to TRBD1 (6 bases). Germline V gene data show CDR1 as MGHRA and CDR2 as YSYEKL. The CDR3 has 17 amino acids. Trimming shortened V by 0 bases and J by 3 bases, and 15 bases separated the two germline ends.

This chain links TRBV11-2 with TRBJ2-2, with 9 bases matching TRBD1. CDR1 and CDR2 from the germline V gene are SGHAT and FQNNGV. This CDR3 has 16 residues. V dropped 5 bases and J dropped 6; count of bases not matched to a gene: 10. The CDR3 region has the DNA TGTGCCAGCAGCAAAACACCGGGACAGGGACCCGGGGAGCTGTTTTTT. Translation: CASSKTPGQGPGELFF.

V is TRBV10-3 and J is TRBJ2-5; D gene unclear. V was shortened by 6 bases and J by 4 bases, with 9 bases between the two germline ends. Per germline, CDR1 ENHRY and CDR2 SYGVKD. The CDR3 has 12 amino acids. The DNA for the CDR3 is TGTGCCATCAGCCCCAACTTAGAGACCCAGTACTTC. This gives the protein CAISPNLETQYF.

This clone appeared a single time. V gene TRBV6-5 combines with J gene TRBJ1-6; maybe TRBD1 (6 bases). Trimming removed 9 bases from V and 10 bases from J, with 13 bases in between. The CDR3 runs to 12 residues. In germline, CDR1 is MNHEY, CDR2 SVGAGI. The CDR3 bases are TGTGCCAGAGATTCAGGGGACTCACCCCTCCACTTT. As protein: CARDSGDSPLHF.

Turning to this clone: The same CDR3 also results from other DNA sequences found in this sample. This rearrangement joins TRBV18 to TRBJ2-7; 9 bases are a match to TRBD1. Germline-derived CDR1 and CDR2 are KGHSH and LQKENI. The CDR3 has 15 amino acids. The junction had 4 bases not matched to a gene; V was cut back by 2 bases and J by 2 bases. The CDR3 reads CASSPEGQGAYEQYF. The CDR3 bases are TGTGCCAGCTCACCAGAGGGACAGGGCGCCTACGAGCAGTACTTC.

The chain has TRBV7-6 and TRBJ2-5, with no clear D. Trimming took 6 bases from V and 0 from J, leaving 20 bases between them. CDR1 is SGHVS and CDR2 is FNYEAQ in the germline V gene. The CDR3 has 17 residues. CDR3 coding DNA: TGTGCCAGCAGTCCAGATTTAGGAGCACTCTACCAAGAGACCCAGTACTTC. Translation: CASSPDLGALYQETQYF.

The CDR3 loop reads CASSLGTSTEAFF. The CDR3 DNA sequence: TGTGCCAGCAGCTTAGGGACTTCAACTGAAGCTTTCTTT. The chain joins TRBV11-3 to TRBJ1-1, with D uncertain. This CDR3 contains 13 residues. Trimming removed 1 base at V and 5 bases at J, with 8 bases between. CDR1 and CDR2 from the germline V gene are SGHNT and YENEEA.

The chain employs TRBV7-2 and TRBJ2-7; 9 positions match TRBD1. CDR3 size: 13 residues. CDR1 is SGHTA and CDR2 is FQGNSA in the germline V gene. V shed 10 bases and J 1 base; nucleotides not matched to a gene: 5. The CDR3 region is CATATGGSYEQYF. The CDR3 DNA is TGTGCCACTGCGACAGGGGGATCCTACGAGCAGTACTTC.

As to this clone: An end of the junction differs from the germline gene, which may be a read error. This chain joins TRBV11-2 and TRBJ1-1; a possible D gene is TRBD1 (6 bases). There are 13 residues in the CDR3. The germline CDR1 and CDR2 sequences are SGHAT and FQNNGV. The CDR3 DNA follows: TGTGCCAGCGGCTTAGGAGGGGGGGACGCAGCTTTCTTT. It encodes CASGLGGGDAAFF.

The rearrangement joins TRBV6-1 to TRBJ2-3; 10 nucleotides match TRBD2. The CDR3 spans 14 residues. From germline, CDR1 is MNHNS and CDR2 SASEGT. The trim removed 6 bases at V and 4 bases at J, leaving 4 bases unmatched. The CDR3 loop reads CASRERGGADTQYF. CDR3 in DNA: TGTGCCAGCAGAGAGCGGGGGGGCGCAGATACGCAGTATTTT.

This CDR3 reads CASSASGGSTDTQYF. The CDR3 DNA sequence: TGTGCCAGCAGTGCTAGCGGGGGGAGCACAGATACGCAGTATTTT. The V and J genes are TRBV2 and TRBJ2-3; TRBD2 matches at 11 bases. This CDR3 region has 15 residues. V dropped 4 bases and J dropped 0; count of bases not matched to a gene: 0. Germline CDR1 is SNHLY and CDR2 is FYNNEI. Together with reference TRBV2 and TRBJ2-3, the CDR3 gives the full variable domain: EPEVTQTPSHQVTQMGQEVILRCVPISNHLYFYWYRQILGQKVEFLVSFYNNEISEKSEIFDDQFSVERPDGSNFTLKIRSTKLEDSAMYFCASSASGGSTDTQYFGPGTRLTVL.